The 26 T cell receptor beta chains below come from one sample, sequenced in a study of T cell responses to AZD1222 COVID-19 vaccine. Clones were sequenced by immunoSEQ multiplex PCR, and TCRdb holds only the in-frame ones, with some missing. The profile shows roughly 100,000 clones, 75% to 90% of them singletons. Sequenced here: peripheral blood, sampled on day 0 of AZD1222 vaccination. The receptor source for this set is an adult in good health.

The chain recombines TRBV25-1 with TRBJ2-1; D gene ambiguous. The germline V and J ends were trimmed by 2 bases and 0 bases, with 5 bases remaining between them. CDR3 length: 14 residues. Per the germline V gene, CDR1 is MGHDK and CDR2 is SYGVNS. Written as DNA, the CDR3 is TGTGCCAGCAGTGAAGGCGACTCCTACAATGAGCAGTTCTTC. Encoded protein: CASSEGDSYNEQFF.

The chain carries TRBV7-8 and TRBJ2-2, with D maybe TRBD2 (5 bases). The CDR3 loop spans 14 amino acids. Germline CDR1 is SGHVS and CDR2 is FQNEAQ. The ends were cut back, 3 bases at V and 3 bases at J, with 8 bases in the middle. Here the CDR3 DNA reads TGTGCCAGCAGCTTGGGCGGGCACACCGGGGAGCTGTTTTTT. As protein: CASSLGGHTGELFF.

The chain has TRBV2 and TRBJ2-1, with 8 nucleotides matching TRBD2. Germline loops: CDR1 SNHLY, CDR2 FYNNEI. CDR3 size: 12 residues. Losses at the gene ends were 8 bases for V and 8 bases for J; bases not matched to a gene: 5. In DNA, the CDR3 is TGTGCCAGCGGGGCGGGGGGAGATGAGCAGTTCTTC. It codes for CASGAGGDEQFF.

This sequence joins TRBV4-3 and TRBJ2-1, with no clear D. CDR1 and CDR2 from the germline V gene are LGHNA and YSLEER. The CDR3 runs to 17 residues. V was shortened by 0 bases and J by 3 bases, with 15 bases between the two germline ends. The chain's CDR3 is CASSQEVRAFDYNEQFF. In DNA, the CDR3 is TGCGCCAGCAGCCAAGAAGTTAGGGCCTTTGACTACAATGAGCAGTTCTTC.

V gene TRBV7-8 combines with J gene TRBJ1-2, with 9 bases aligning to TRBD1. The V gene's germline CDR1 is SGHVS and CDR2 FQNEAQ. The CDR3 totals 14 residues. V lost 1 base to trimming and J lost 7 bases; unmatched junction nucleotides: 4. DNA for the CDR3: TGTGCCAGCAGCTTAGGACAGGGGGTATTTGGCTACACCTTC. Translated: CASSLGQGVFGYTF.

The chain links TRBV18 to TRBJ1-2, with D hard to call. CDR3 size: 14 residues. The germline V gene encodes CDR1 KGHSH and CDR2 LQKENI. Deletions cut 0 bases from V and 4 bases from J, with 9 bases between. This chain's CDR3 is CASSPPGFLYGYTF. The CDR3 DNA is TGTGCCAGCTCACCACCGGGATTCCTCTATGGCTACACCTTC. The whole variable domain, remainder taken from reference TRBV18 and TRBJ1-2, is NAGVMQNPRHLVRRRGQEARLRCSPMKGHSHVYWYRQLPEEGLKFMVYLQKENIIDESGMPKERFSAEFPKEGPSILRIQQVVRGDSAAYFCASSPPGFLYGYTFGSGTRLTVV.

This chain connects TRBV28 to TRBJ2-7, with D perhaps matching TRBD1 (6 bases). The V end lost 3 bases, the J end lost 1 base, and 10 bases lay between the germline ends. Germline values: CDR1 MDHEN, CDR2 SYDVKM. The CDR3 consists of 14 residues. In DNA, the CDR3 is TGTGCCAGCAGTTTTAGGGACAAATCCTACGAGCAGTACTTC. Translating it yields CASSFRDKSYEQYF.

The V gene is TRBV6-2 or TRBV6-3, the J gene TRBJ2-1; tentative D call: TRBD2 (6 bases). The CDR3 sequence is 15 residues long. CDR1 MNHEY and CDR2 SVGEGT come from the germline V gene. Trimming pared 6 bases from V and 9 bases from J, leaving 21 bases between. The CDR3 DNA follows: TGTGCCAGCAGCTCCGACTGGGTGGGAGCGGGTGAGCAGTTCTTC. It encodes CASSSDWVGAGEQFF.

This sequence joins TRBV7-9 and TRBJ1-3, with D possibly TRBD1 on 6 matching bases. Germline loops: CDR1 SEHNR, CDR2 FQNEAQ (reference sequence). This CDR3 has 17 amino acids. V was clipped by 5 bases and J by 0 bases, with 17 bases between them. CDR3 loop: CASSVALQGLSGNTIYF. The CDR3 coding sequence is TGTGCCAGCAGCGTCGCCCTACAGGGACTCTCTGGAAACACCATATATTTT.

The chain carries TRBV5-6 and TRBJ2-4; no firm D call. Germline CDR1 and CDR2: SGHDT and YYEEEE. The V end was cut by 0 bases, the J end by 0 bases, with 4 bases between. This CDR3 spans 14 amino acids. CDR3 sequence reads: CASSLVQAKNIQYF. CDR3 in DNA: TGTGCCAGCAGCTTGGTACAAGCCAAAAACATTCAGTACTTC.

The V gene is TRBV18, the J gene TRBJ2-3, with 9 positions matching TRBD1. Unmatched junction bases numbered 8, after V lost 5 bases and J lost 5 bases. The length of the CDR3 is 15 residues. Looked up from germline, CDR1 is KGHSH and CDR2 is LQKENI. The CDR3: CASSIPGQGRDTQYF. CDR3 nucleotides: TGTGCCAGCTCAATCCCGGGACAGGGAAGAGATACGCAGTATTTT.

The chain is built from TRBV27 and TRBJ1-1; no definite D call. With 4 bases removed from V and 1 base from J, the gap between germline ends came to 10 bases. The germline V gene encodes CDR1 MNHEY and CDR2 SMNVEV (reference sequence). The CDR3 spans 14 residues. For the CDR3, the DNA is TGTGCCAGCAGTTCCCCAAACAGGAACACTGAAGCTTTCTTT. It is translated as CASSSPNRNTEAFF.

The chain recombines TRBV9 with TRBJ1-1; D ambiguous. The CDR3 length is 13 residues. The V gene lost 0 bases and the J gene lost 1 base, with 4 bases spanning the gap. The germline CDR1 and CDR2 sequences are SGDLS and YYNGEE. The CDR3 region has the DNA TGTGCCAGCAGCGTAGCCGGGAACACTGAAGCTTTCTTT. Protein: CASSVAGNTEAFF.

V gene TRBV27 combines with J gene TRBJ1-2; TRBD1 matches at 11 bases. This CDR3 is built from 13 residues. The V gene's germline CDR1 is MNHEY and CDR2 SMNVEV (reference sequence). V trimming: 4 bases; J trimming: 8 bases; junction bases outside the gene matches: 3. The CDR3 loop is CASSWTGGQGYTF. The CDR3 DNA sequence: TGTGCCAGCAGTTGGACAGGGGGCCAAGGCTACACCTTC.

CDR3 in amino acids: CASSPGSSYEQYF. The CDR3 DNA is TGTGCCAGCAGTCCCGGGTCTTCCTACGAGCAGTACTTC. This chain links TRBV28 with TRBJ2-7; D is unresolved. Germline CDR1 and CDR2: MDHEN and SYDVKM. The CDR3 is made up of 13 amino acids. V was clipped by 5 bases and J by 1 base, with 9 bases between them.

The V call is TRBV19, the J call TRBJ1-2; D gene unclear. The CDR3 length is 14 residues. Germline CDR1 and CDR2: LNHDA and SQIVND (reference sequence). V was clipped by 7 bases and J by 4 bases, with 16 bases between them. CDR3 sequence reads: CASNRVPGPYGYTF. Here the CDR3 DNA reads TGTGCCAGTAATAGAGTACCAGGTCCCTATGGCTACACCTTC.

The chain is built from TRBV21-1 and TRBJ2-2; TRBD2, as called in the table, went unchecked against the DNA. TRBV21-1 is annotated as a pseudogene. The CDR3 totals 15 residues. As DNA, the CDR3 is TGTGCCACCCCCGGACTAGCGGAGAACACCGGGGAGCTGTTTTTT. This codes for CATPGLAENTGELFF.

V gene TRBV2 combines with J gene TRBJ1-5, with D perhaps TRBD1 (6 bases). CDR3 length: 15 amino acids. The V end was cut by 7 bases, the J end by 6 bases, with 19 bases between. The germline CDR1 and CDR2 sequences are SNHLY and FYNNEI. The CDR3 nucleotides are TGTGCCAGCAACGTCGGGGGGCGCGGGGTTCAGCCCCAGCATTTT. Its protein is CASNVGGRGVQPQHF.

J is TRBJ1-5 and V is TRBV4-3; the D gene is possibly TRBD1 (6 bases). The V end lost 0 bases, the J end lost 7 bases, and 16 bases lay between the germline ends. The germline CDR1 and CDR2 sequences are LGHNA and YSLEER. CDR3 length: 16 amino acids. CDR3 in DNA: TGCGCCAGCAGCCAAGATAACCAGGGGACTGGGCAGCCCCAGCATTTT. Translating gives CASSQDNQGTGQPQHF.

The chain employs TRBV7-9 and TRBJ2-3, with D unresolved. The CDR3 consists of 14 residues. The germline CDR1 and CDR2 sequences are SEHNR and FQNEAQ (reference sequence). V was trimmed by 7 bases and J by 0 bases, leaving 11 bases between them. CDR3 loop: CASKSGESTDTQYF. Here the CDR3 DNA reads TGTGCCAGCAAAAGTGGCGAAAGCACAGATACGCAGTATTTT.

Written as DNA, the CDR3 is TGTGCCAGCAGTTGGGAGGGACGGGACGAGCAGTACTTC. Amino acids: CASSWEGRDEQYF. The rearrangement uses TRBV6-6 and TRBJ2-7; TRBD2 matches at 7 bases. CDR1 is MNHNY, CDR2 SVGAGI, per germline (reference sequence). The ends lost 4 bases at V and 5 bases at J; junction bases unmatched: 5. This CDR3 contains 13 residues.

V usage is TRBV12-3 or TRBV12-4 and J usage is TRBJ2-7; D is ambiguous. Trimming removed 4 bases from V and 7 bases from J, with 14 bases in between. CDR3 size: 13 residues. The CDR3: CASSSSSSREQYF. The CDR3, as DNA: TGTGCCAGCAGTTCCTCGTCCTCCCGGGAGCAGTACTTC.

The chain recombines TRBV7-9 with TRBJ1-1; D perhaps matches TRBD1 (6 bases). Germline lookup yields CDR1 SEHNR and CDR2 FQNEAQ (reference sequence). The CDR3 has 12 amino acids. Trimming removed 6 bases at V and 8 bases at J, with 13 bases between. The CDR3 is CASSHGTTEAFF. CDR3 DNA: TGTGCCAGCAGTCATGGGACAACAGAAGCTTTCTTT.

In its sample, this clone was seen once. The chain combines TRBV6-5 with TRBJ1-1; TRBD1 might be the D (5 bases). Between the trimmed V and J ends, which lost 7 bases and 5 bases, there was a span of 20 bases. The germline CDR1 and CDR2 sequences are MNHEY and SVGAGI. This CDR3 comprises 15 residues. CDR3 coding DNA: TGTGCCAGCAACTCCGATACAGGATGGAGAACTGAAGCTTTCTTT. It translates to CASNSDTGWRTEAFF.

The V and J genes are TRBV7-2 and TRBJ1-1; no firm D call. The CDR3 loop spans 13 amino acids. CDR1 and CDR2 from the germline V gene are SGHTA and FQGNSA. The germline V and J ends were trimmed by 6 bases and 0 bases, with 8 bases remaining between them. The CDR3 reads CASRNPMNTEAFF. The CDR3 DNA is TGTGCCAGCAGGAACCCAATGAACACTGAAGCTTTCTTT.

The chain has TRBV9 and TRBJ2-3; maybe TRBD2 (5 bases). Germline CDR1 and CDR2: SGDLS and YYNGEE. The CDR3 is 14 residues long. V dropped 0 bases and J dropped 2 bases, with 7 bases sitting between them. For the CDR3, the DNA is TGTGCCAGCAGCGTAGCGGGGTCCACAGATACGCAGTATTTT. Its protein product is CASSVAGSTDTQYF.